Shown below are 14 T cell receptor beta chains from a single sample sequenced in a study of blood T cell repertoires in COVID-19. Sequencing was performed with immunoSEQ multiplex PCR; in TCRdb, only in-frame clones are kept and a portion is missing. This sample yields about 150,000 clones, of which about 80% are seen a single time; less than 2.5% belongs to the top ten. Material for sequencing was peripheral blood. The receptors come from a man aged 65-85 years with acute or convalescent COVID-19.

The chain couples TRBV6-6 to TRBJ1-5; TRBD1 matches at 9 bases. Germline CDR1 is MNHNY and CDR2 is SVGAGI (reference sequence). The CDR3 loop spans 15 amino acids. The junction had 5 bases not matched to a gene; V was cut back by 7 bases and J by 1 base. The CDR3 bases are TGTGCCAGCACAGACAGGGGGGGAAGCAATCAGCCCCAGCATTTT. Protein: CASTDRGGSNQPQHF.

The chain is built from TRBV5-1 and TRBJ1-1, with D perhaps matching TRBD1 (5 bases). V lost 3 bases, J lost 4 bases, and 13 bases lay in between. The CDR3 has 14 amino acids. Germline V gene data show CDR1 as SGHRS and CDR2 as YFSETQ. The CDR3 DNA is TGCGCCAGCAGCTACGGGCGGGGGGGCACTGAAGCTTTCTTT. As protein: CASSYGRGGTEAFF.

This clone appeared once. The rearrangement joins TRBV6-6 to TRBJ2-1; 11 positions match TRBD2. This CDR3 comprises 21 residues. With 6 bases clipped from V and 1 base from J, the junction kept 20 bases outside the gene matches. Germline CDR1 reads MNHNY; CDR2 reads SVGAGI (reference sequence). CDR3 loop: CASSPRRTRLAGSLSYNEQFF. CDR3 bases: TGTGCCAGCAGCCCCAGACGCACCCGACTAGCGGGGAGCCTATCCTACAATGAGCAGTTCTTC.

This chain links TRBV6-6 with TRBJ1-2, with 8 bases identical to TRBD1. The germline V gene has CDR1 MNHNY and CDR2 SVGAGI (reference sequence). V dropped 0 bases and J dropped 5; count of bases not matched to a gene: 8. CDR3 length: 16 amino acids. The CDR3 nucleotides are TGTGCCAGCAGTTACTCCAGACAGGGGAGCGGATATGGCTACACCTTC. Protein product: CASSYSRQGSGYGYTF.

CDR3 DNA sequence: TGCGCCAGCAGTGTAGGGGAAACCACGAACACCGGGGAGCTGTTTTTT. Protein product: CASSVGETTNTGELFF. The chain joins TRBV10-1 to TRBJ2-2, with D possibly matching TRBD1 (5 bases). V dropped 4 bases and J dropped 0 bases, with 12 bases sitting between them. The CDR3 is 16 amino acids. Germline V gene lookup returns CDR1 WNHNN and CDR2 SYGVQD (reference sequence).

The chain links TRBV11-3 to TRBJ2-1; TRBD1 matches at 11 bases. Germline CDR1 is SGHNT and CDR2 is YENEEA. V was clipped by 6 bases and J by 6 bases; unmatched bases: 10. This CDR3 region has 16 residues. The CDR3 DNA sequence: TGTGCCAGCAGTTATGAAGCCGGGACAGGGGGCAATGAGCAGTTCTTC. Translating gives CASSYEAGTGGNEQFF.

V and J are TRBV5-5 and TRBJ2-5; tentatively, D is TRBD2 (5 bases). The V end lost 2 bases, the J end lost 2 bases, and 13 bases lay between the germline ends. The CDR3 has 15 amino acids. Per germline, CDR1 SGHKS and CDR2 YYEKEE (reference sequence). The CDR3 reads CASSFSGSPQETQYF. DNA of the CDR3: TGTGCCAGCAGCTTCTCGGGGAGTCCTCAAGAGACCCAGTACTTC. Combining the CDR3 with reference TRBV5-5 and TRBJ2-5 gives the whole variable domain DAGVTQSPTHLIKTRGQQVTLRCSPISGHKSVSWYQQVLGQGPQFIFQYYEKEERGRGNFPDRFSARQFPNYSSELNVNALLLGDSALYLCASSFSGSPQETQYFGPGTRLLVL.

The chain has TRBV28 and TRBJ2-1; possibly TRBD2 for D (5 bases). Germline CDR1 reads MDHEN; CDR2 reads SYDVKM. Trimming left V 6 bases short and J 9 bases short, with 18 bases between. The CDR3 consists of 14 residues. CDR3 in amino acids: CASSPEVVAGEQFF. Here the CDR3 DNA reads TGTGCCAGCAGCCCCGAGGTGGTGGCGGGTGAGCAGTTCTTC.

The chain employs TRBV11-2 and TRBJ2-7; D is possibly TRBD1 (7 bases). The V end lost 5 bases, the J end lost 2 bases, and 22 bases lay between the germline ends. The CDR3 loop spans 17 amino acids. Per the germline V gene, CDR1 is SGHAT and CDR2 is FQNNGV. The CDR3 coding sequence is TGTGCCAGCAGCCCCCCTTTCTCGACAGGGAGGACCTACGAGCAGTACTTC. Translated, it gives CASSPPFSTGRTYEQYF.

This clone appeared a single time. This chain connects TRBV7-9 to TRBJ2-1, with a weak D call TRBD2 (6 bases). There are 15 residues in the CDR3. The V and J ends lost 1 base and 7 bases respectively, with 14 bases between them. The germline V gene has CDR1 SEHNR and CDR2 FQNEAQ (reference sequence). The CDR3 region is CASSLVLGSLNEQFF. The CDR3 DNA sequence: TGTGCCAGCAGCTTAGTCCTCGGGAGTTTGAATGAGCAGTTCTTC.

The chain recombines TRBV5-1 with TRBJ2-3, with TRBD1 matching over 7 bases. CDR1 and CDR2 from the germline V gene are SGHRS and YFSETQ. J was trimmed by 2 bases and V by 3 bases; bases with no gene match: 6. This CDR3 comprises 15 residues. In DNA, the CDR3 is TGCGCCAGCAGCTGGCAGGGGGACCTCACAGATACGCAGTATTTT. Its translation: CASSWQGDLTDTQYF. The complete variable domain, with remaining parts taken from reference TRBV5-1 and TRBJ2-3, reads KAGVTQTPRYLIKTRGQQVTLSCSPISGHRSVSWYQQTPGQGLQFLFEYFSETQRNKGNFPGRFSGRQFSNSRSEMNVSTLELGDSALYLCASSWQGDLTDTQYFGPGTRLTVL.

The rearrangement uses TRBV12-3 or TRBV12-4 and TRBJ2-3; D is unresolved. This CDR3 comprises 11 residues. V was trimmed by 5 bases and J by 5 bases, leaving 5 bases between them. The CDR3 DNA reads as TGTGCCAGCAGTCCCCGAGATACGCAGTATTTT. Its protein is CASSPRDTQYF.

This chain links TRBV4-1 with TRBJ2-2, with 7 bases aligning to TRBD2. This CDR3 contains 19 residues. V lost 4 bases to trimming and J lost 3 bases; unmatched junction nucleotides: 17. Germline lookup yields CDR1 MGHRA and CDR2 YSYEKL. The CDR3 protein is CASSPRSSFVRGDTGELFF. The CDR3 region has the DNA TGCGCCAGCAGCCCAAGGTCCTCCTTTGTCCGGGGGGACACCGGGGAGCTGTTTTTT.

V and J are TRBV5-1 and TRBJ2-7, with a possible D match to TRBD1 (5 bases). CDR3 length: 13 residues. In germline, CDR1 is SGHRS, CDR2 YFSETQ. V was cut by 3 bases and J by 6 bases, with 13 bases left in between. This chain's CDR3 is CASSSPGPGEQYF. The CDR3 DNA reads TGCGCCAGCAGCTCGCCAGGGCCTGGCGAGCAGTACTTC.